This TCR beta chain was observed in a study of technical replicates of blood from several donors. This CDR3 comprises 15 residues. Germline CDR1 SGDLS, CDR2 YYNGEE. V gave up 0 bases and J gave up 5 bases, with 14 bases separating them. Measured with immunoSEQ multiplex PCR; TCRdb has only the in-frame clones, and not every one. The table has about 85,000 clones, roughly 94% seen once. The sequenced sample consisted of T cells isolated from PBMCs. This chain uses TRBV9 with TRBJ2-5, with D perhaps TRBD2 (5 bases). The origin of this receptor is a human donor in good health. The CDR3 region is CASSVESLTGETQYF. CDR3 DNA: TGTGCCAGCAGCGTAGAGTCTCTCACGGGGGAGACCCAGTACTTC.